This TCR beta chain is drawn from a study of T-cell reconstitution after alpha-beta-depleted transplantation in children. Findings of the study overall: After transplant, at about two months, alpha-beta T cells were reportedly derived from several hundred expanded graft clones. Recipient T cells and thymic progenitors that survived gave rise to the high TCRbeta diversity observed at day 60 in some patients. When one year had passed after transplant, most T-cell counts and diversity came from newly produced T cells.

This sample's TCRbeta library carried unique molecular identifier barcodes. TCRdb passed the PCR reads through MiXCR, listing each CDR3 protein once. The sample lists more than 300,000 distinct CDR3 sequences, 15% to 20% occurring once. Deletions cut 5 bases from V and 12 bases from J, with 17 bases between. Germline V gene lookup returns CDR1 SGHTA and CDR2 FQGNSA. The CDR3 has 13 amino acids. This clonotype was picked up a small number of times. Its antigen is unidentified. The TCR was taken from a male patient aged 2 to 10 who had a stem cell transplant for acute lymphoblastic leukemia, so the T cells may come from the graft donor. J is TRBJ2-1 and V is TRBV7-2, with a tentative D call TRBD2 (5 bases). The source material was PBMCs, mostly from graft donor cells, sampled 360 days after TCRalphabeta/CD19-depleted stem cell transplant. Written as DNA, the CDR3 is TGTGCCAGCAGCCCGACTACCAGGTTTAGGCAGTTCTTC. Translating gives CASSPTTRFRQFF.